Shown below are 25 T cell receptor beta chains from a single sample sequenced in a study of blood T cells in healthy people across ages. Sample-barcoded 5' priming and a J-beta primer mix drove a second PCR of 7 to 11 cycles. TCRdb re-analysed the 5' RACE reads in MiXCR, keeping a single row per CDR3 protein. The sample consists of over 1,200,000 distinct CDR3 sequences, 45% to 70% of them appearing once. What was sequenced was blood. These TCRs come from a man younger than 35 in good health.

The chain combines TRBV7-2 with TRBJ2-7; D not resolved. This CDR3 is 15 amino acids long. V was cut by 5 bases and J by 2 bases, with 16 bases left in between. The germline V gene encodes CDR1 SGHTA and CDR2 FQGNSA. The CDR3 reads CASSRDSAVTYEQYF. The CDR3 DNA reads as TGTGCCAGCAGCCGAGACTCTGCGGTTACCTACGAGCAGTACTTC.

This clonotype was detected only once. The chain recombines TRBV20-1 with TRBJ2-1, with TRBD2 matching over 9 bases. The better agreement between TRBJ2-7 and the DNA end casts doubt on the J call. Germline V gene lookup returns CDR1 DFQATT and CDR2 SNEGSKA (reference sequence). The CDR3 has 14 amino acids. The CDR3 sequence: CSASISGSYNEQYF. CDR3 nucleotides: TGCAGTGCTAGTATTAGCGGGAGCTACAATGAGCAGTACTTC.

The CDR3, as DNA: TGCAGTGCTAGAGATGAGAGCGGATACCATATCGATACGCAGTATTTT. It encodes CSARDESGYHIDTQYF. The J gene is TRBJ2-3, the V gene TRBV20-1; the D gene is possibly TRBD2 (5 bases). This CDR3 region has 16 residues. The V gene's germline CDR1 is DFQATT and CDR2 SNEGSKA (reference sequence). Trimming stripped 0 bases from V and 6 bases from J, with 19 bases between.

The V and J genes are TRBV11-3 and TRBJ2-5, with D perhaps TRBD1 (5 bases). The last part of the DNA fits TRBJ2-7 better; the J call may be wrong. Germline V gene data show CDR1 as SGHNT and CDR2 as YENEEA. The CDR3 is 14 amino acids. CDR3 region: CASSLVGQYYEQYF. In DNA, the CDR3 is TGTGCCAGCAGCTTGGTGGGGCAGTACTACGAGCAGTACTTC.

The V and J genes are TRBV14 and TRBJ2-7; no definite D call. Per the germline V gene, CDR1 is SGHDN and CDR2 is FVKESK. V lost 4 bases and J lost 2, with 12 bases in between. The CDR3 is made up of 14 amino acids. CDR3 nucleotide sequence: TGTGCCAGCAGCCCAGGTGTCCGTACCTACGAGCAGTACTTC. Protein sequence: CASSPGVRTYEQYF.

The J gene is TRBJ1-2, the V gene TRBV2; 8 bases agree with TRBD1. The junction had 9 bases not matched to a gene; V was cut back by 2 bases and J by 4 bases. Germline CDR1 and CDR2: SNHLY and FYNNEI. The CDR3 spans 16 residues. The CDR3 nucleotides read TGTGCCAGCAGTGAAAGGGCCCTGGGACAGGTCTATGGCTACACCTTC. Translation: CASSERALGQVYGYTF. The entire variable domain, with the rest obtained from reference TRBV2 and TRBJ1-2, is as follows: EPEVTQTPSHQVTQMGQEVILRCVPISNHLYFYWYRQILGQKVEFLVSFYNNEISEKSEIFDDQFSVERPDGSNFTLKIRSTKLEDSAMYFCASSERALGQVYGYTFGSGTRLTVV.

This clonotype was observed a few times. This rearrangement joins TRBV29-1 to TRBJ2-1; no clear D. This CDR3 is built from 11 residues. Looked up from germline, CDR1 is SQVTM and CDR2 is ANQGSEA. V was clipped by 7 bases and J by 4 bases, with 8 bases between them. The CDR3 spells CSADIYNEQFF. The DNA for the CDR3 is TGCAGCGCAGACATTTACAATGAGCAGTTCTTC.

The rearrangement joins TRBV28 to TRBJ2-1, with D possibly TRBD1 on 6 matching bases. Germline V CDR1 and CDR2: MDHEN, SYDVKM. Trimming took 5 bases from V and 2 from J, leaving 13 bases between them. The CDR3 length is 15 residues. The CDR3 DNA is TGTGCCAGCAGTACGGACAGTCTTACCTACAATGAGCAGTTCTTC. Translation: CASSTDSLTYNEQFF. Supplemented by reference TRBV28 and TRBJ2-1, the full variable domain reads DVKVTQSSRYLVKRTGEKVFLECVQDMDHENMFWYRQDPGLGLRLIYFSYDVKMKEKGDIPEGYSVSREKKERFSLILESASTNQTSMYLCASSTDSLTYNEQFFGPGTRLTVL.

As to this clonotype: The junction differs from germline at one of its ends, possibly a read error. The chain uses TRBV3-1 and TRBJ2-5; no firm D call. Germline V gene sequence: CDR1 LGHDT, CDR2 YNNKEL (reference sequence). CDR3 size: 13 residues. The CDR3 DNA follows: TGTGCCAGCAGCCGAGGCAGCCAAGAGGCCCAGTACTTC. Translated, it gives CASSRGSQEAQYF.

This rearrangement joins TRBV18 to TRBJ2-7; D not certain. The CDR3 totals 12 residues. Per germline, CDR1 KGHSH and CDR2 LQKENI. Deletions cut 6 bases from V and 6 bases from J, with 12 bases between. The CDR3 region is CASSLTKCEQYF. CDR3 DNA sequence: TGTGCCAGCTCTCTCACGAAATGCGAGCAGTACTTC. Using reference TRBV18 and TRBJ2-7 for the parts outside the CDR3, the full variable domain is NAGVMQNPRHLVRRRGQEARLRCSPMKGHSHVYWYRQLPEEGLKFMVYLQKENIIDESGMPKERFSAEFPKEGPSILRIQQVVRGDSAAYFCASSLTKCEQYFGPGTRLTVT.

This chain joins TRBV20-1 and TRBJ1-1; 9 bases fit TRBD1. Germline CDR1 DFQATT, CDR2 SNEGSKA (reference sequence). V shed 5 bases and J 3 bases; nucleotides not matched to a gene: 1. CDR3 length: 12 amino acids. The CDR3 DNA reads TGCAGTGCTTGGACAGGGGACACTGAAGCTTTCTTT. Residues: CSAWTGDTEAFF.

This chain uses TRBV13 with TRBJ1-5; D perhaps matches TRBD1 (5 bases). V was clipped by 0 bases and J by 2 bases, with 11 bases between them. This CDR3 spans 16 amino acids. Per germline, CDR1 PRHDT and CDR2 FYEKMQ (reference sequence). CDR3 amino acids: CASSLGSGGGNQPQHF. The CDR3 DNA follows: TGTGCCAGCAGCTTAGGATCGGGAGGGGGCAATCAGCCCCAGCATTTT. Supplemented by reference TRBV13 and TRBJ1-5, the full variable domain reads AAGVIQSPRHLIKEKRETATLKCYPIPRHDTVYWYQQGPGQDPQFLISFYEKMQSDKGSIPDRFSAQQFSDYHSELNMSSLELGDSALYFCASSLGSGGGNQPQHFGDGTRLSIL.

The chain couples TRBV20-1 to TRBJ2-3, with 9 bases that match TRBD2. Germline assignment: CDR1 DFQATT and CDR2 SNEGSKA (reference sequence). The CDR3 consists of 15 residues. Trimming at V came to 3 bases and at J to 6 bases, leaving 10 bases not matched to a gene. The CDR3 nucleotides are TGCAGTGCTAGGCCCCCGGCGAGCGGGAGGGATACGCAGTATTTT. Protein product: CSARPPASGRDTQYF.

This rearrangement joins TRBV29-1 to TRBJ2-5, with a weak D call TRBD1 (7 bases). There are 12 residues in the CDR3. Trimming shortened V by 5 bases and J by 5 bases, and 12 bases separated the two germline ends. Germline CDR1 SQVTM, CDR2 ANQGSEA. The CDR3 here is CSVSPGGETQYF. The CDR3 DNA follows: TGCAGCGTTTCTCCAGGGGGGGAGACCCAGTACTTC.

This clonotype was observed a handful of times. The V gene is TRBV6-5, the J gene TRBJ1-2, with a weak D call TRBD1 (6 bases). The V end was cut by 0 bases, the J end by 1 base, with 9 bases between. Germline values: CDR1 MNHEY, CDR2 SVGAGI. The CDR3 loop spans 15 amino acids. The CDR3 nucleotides are TGTGCCAGCAGTTACTCTGCAGGGGTTAACTATGGCTACACCTTC. This gives the protein CASSYSAGVNYGYTF.

V gene TRBV20-1 combines with J gene TRBJ2-5; tentative D call: TRBD2 (5 bases). This CDR3 contains 14 residues. Trimming stripped 0 bases from V and 4 bases from J, with 12 bases between. CDR1 and CDR2 (germline): DFQATT, SNEGSKA (reference sequence). CDR3: CSARDRLALETQYF. The CDR3 DNA is TGCAGTGCTAGAGATCGGCTAGCCCTAGAGACCCAGTACTTC.

V and J are TRBV20-1 and TRBJ2-3; D gene unclear. The CDR3 has 15 residues. With 3 bases removed from V and 4 bases from J, the gap between germline ends came to 17 bases. Germline CDR1 is DFQATT and CDR2 is SNEGSKA (reference sequence). This chain's CDR3 is CSASRQNPESDTQYF. CDR3 sequence (DNA): TGCAGTGCTAGCCGGCAGAACCCGGAATCAGATACGCAGTATTTT.

Ten or more counts support this clonotype. The V call is TRBV27, the J call TRBJ2-1; tentatively, D is TRBD2 (7 bases). V was pared by 0 bases and J by 2 bases, with 8 bases between. This CDR3 comprises 15 residues. Germline values: CDR1 MNHEY, CDR2 SMNVEV (reference sequence). In DNA, the CDR3 is TGTGCCAGCAGTTTATCGGGGGGGCCCTACAATGAGCAGTTCTTC. It codes for CASSLSGGPYNEQFF.

This chain uses TRBV11-1 with TRBJ2-2; 8 bases match TRBD1. With 5 bases clipped from V and 7 bases from J, the junction kept 3 bases outside the gene matches. In germline, CDR1 is SGHAT, CDR2 FQDESV (reference sequence). The CDR3 spans 13 residues. CDR3 coding DNA: TGTGCCAGCAGCCGAACAGGGGGCGGGGAGCTGTTTTTT. It codes for CASSRTGGGELFF. Complete variable domain (other parts from reference TRBV11-1 and TRBJ2-2): EAEVAQSPRYKITEKSQAVAFWCDPISGHATLYWYRQILGQGPELLVQFQDESVVDDSQLPKDRFSAERLKGVDSTLKIQPAELGDSAMYLCASSRTGGGELFFGEGSRLTVL.

V usage is TRBV7-2 and J usage is TRBJ2-3; no firm D call. CDR3 length: 17 residues. V lost 2 bases and J lost 0, with 15 bases in between. The germline V gene encodes CDR1 SGHTA and CDR2 FQGNSA. In DNA, the CDR3 is TGTGCCAGCAGCTTATTTTTCGCCTCCCCTAGCACAGATACGCAGTATTTT. Translating gives CASSLFFASPSTDTQYF.

The rearrangement uses TRBV3-1 and TRBJ1-6; unclear D gene. V was trimmed by 0 bases and J by 9 bases, leaving 12 bases between them. The germline gives CDR1 LGHDT, CDR2 YNNKEL (reference sequence). The CDR3 extends over 15 amino acids. CDR3: CASSQEAAKSSPLHF. The CDR3 DNA is TGTGCCAGCAGCCAAGAAGCGGCGAAGAGTTCACCCCTCCACTTT.

The chain joins TRBV7-9 to TRBJ2-4; 9 positions match TRBD1. Germline CDR1 SEHNR, CDR2 FQNEAQ (reference sequence). V trimming: 6 bases; J trimming: 2 bases; junction bases outside the gene matches: 5. The length of the CDR3 is 15 residues. The CDR3 sequence is CASRGQGLTKNIQYF. The DNA of the CDR3 is TGTGCCAGCAGGGGACAGGGATTAACCAAAAACATTCAGTACTTC.

The chain has TRBV29-1 and TRBJ2-1; D possibly corresponds to TRBD2 (5 bases). CDR1 SQVTM and CDR2 ANQGSEA come from the germline V gene. The CDR3 is 12 residues long. Deletions cut 6 bases from V and 5 bases from J, with 11 bases between. Here the CDR3 DNA reads TGCAGCGTGGGAGAGTTAAACAATGAGCAGTTCTTC. Amino acid sequence: CSVGELNNEQFF.

The CDR3 reads CSARSTGVEKLFF. The CDR3 DNA reads TGCAGTGCTAGGTCCACAGGGGTTGAAAAACTGTTTTTT. J is TRBJ1-4 and V is TRBV20-1; 7 bases fit TRBD1. J gave up 7 bases and V 3 bases, and 5 bases lay outside the gene matches. The V gene's germline CDR1 is DFQATT and CDR2 SNEGSKA (reference sequence). This CDR3 region has 13 residues.

The chain carries TRBV27 and TRBJ2-4; D unclear. Near its end, the DNA agrees better with TRBJ2-7, so the J call may be wrong. Looked up from germline, CDR1 is MNHEY and CDR2 is SMNVEV (reference sequence). This CDR3 comprises 14 residues. CDR3 nucleotides: TGTGCCAGCAGTTCCGGCGGTCCTATCTACGAGCAGTACTTC. It yields the protein CASSSGGPIYEQYF.